The text below deals with one T cell receptor (beta chain). Antigen specificity is unknown. The data stem from a study of persistence of HIV-infected CD4 T cells. This was the immunoSEQ version 4 assay in survey mode. TCRdb's table, derived via immunoSEQ multiplex PCR, lists solely in-frame clones and lacks some. In the table there are over 25,000 clones, roughly four fifths of which are singletons. Cells were stimulated with CMV-infected fibroblast lysates at 10 ug/mL. CD40L/CD69 double-negative CD45RO-high memory CD4+ T cells were collected. CD4+ T cell counts exceeded 400 cells/uL; CMV serology was positive. A roughly 20-hour stimulation of CD8-depleted PBMCs used anti-CD28/CD49d costimulation, CD40-blocking antibody and enfuvirtide. The sequence came from an adult man with HIV who was CMV-seropositive. Sequences were derived from CD4+ T cells sorted from PBMCs after approximately 19-hour stimulation, sampled from a patient who received antiretroviral therapy.

In DNA, the CDR3 is TGTGCCAGCGGCCAAGGAGTTGAGCAGTTCTTC. Protein sequence: CASGQGVEQFF. This rearrangement joins TRBV27 to TRBJ2-1; no clear D. Trimming removed 8 bases at V and 9 bases at J, with 11 bases between. Germline CDR1 reads MNHEY; CDR2 reads SMNVEV (reference sequence). The CDR3 runs 11 residues.